The text below deals with one T cell receptor beta chain. Antigen unknown. These data originate in a study of shared clonotypes between healthy human individuals. The overall study: CD4 naive and memory got three plates each, CD8 naive two, CD8 memory one.

Whole-study findings and limits: Richness estimates generally favored naive over memory subsets. Naive CD4 clonotype sharing across several donors was about 5.3%.

This was a deep-level run. Using immunoSEQ multiplex PCR, the repertoire was profiled, and TCRdb retains in-frame clones only, with some absent. The sample holds 600,000 to 800,000 clones, over 55% seen once. Specimen: memory CD4+ T cells sorted from blood. The subset is: CD45RA-negative fraction. The clonotype originates from a woman between 25 and 40 years old in good health.

For the CDR3, the DNA is TGTGCCAGCAGCTCCTATAGCTACGAGCAGTACTTC. Translating it yields CASSSYSYEQYF. The V call is TRBV7-8, the J call TRBJ2-7, with D unresolved. The V end lost 4 bases, the J end lost 3 bases, and 7 bases lay between the germline ends. This CDR3 spans 12 amino acids. Looked up from germline, CDR1 is SGHVS and CDR2 is FQNEAQ.